This T cell receptor (beta chain) comes out of a study of shared clonotypes between healthy human individuals. Study-wide context: CD4 naive cells filled three plates per donor, CD4 memory three, CD8 naive two and CD8 memory one.

Only in-frame clones appear in the TCRdb table, and some are missing; sequencing was by immunoSEQ multiplex PCR. The profile shows more than 1.2 million clones, around 98.5% of them singletons. Findings and caveats of the study: Some naive CD4 clonotypes, around 5%, turned up in common across a few donors.

A remark on this clone: The antigen is not known.

Germline V gene sequence: CDR1 MNHEY, CDR2 SMNVEV (reference sequence). This CDR3 is built from 15 residues. V lost 8 bases to trimming and J lost 4 bases, with 17 bases between them. The sequencing input was naive CD4+ T cells sorted from blood. Subset reported: CD45RA+ positively selected. This receptor was identified in a man under 40 in good health. The chain joins TRBV27 to TRBJ2-2, with D possibly called TRBD1 or TRBD2 (5 bases each). The CDR3 nucleotides are TGTGCCAGCCGGAGGTGGGGGTCGGGCACCGGGGAGCTGTTTTTT. This translates into CASRRWGSGTGELFF.